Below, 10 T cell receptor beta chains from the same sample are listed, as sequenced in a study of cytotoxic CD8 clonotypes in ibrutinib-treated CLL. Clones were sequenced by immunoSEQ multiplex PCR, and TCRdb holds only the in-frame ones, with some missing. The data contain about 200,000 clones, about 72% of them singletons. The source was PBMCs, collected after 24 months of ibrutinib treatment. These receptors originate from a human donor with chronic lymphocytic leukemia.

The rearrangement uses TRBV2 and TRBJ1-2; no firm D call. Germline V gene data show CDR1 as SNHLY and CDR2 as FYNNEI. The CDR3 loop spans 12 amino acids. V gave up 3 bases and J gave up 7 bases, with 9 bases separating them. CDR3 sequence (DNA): TGTGCCAGCAGTGATCCCGGTCCTGGCTACACCTTC. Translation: CASSDPGPGYTF.

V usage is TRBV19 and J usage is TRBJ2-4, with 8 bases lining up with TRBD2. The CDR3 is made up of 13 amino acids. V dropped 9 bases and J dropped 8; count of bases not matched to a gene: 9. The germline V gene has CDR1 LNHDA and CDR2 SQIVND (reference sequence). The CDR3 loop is CASRAVGGDIQYF. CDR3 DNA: TGTGCCAGCCGTGCAGTCGGGGGGGACATTCAGTACTTC.

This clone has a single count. The CDR3: CASSRGFQPQHF. DNA of the CDR3: TGTGCCAGCAGCCGGGGTTTTCAGCCCCAGCATTTT. This sequence joins TRBV7-9 and TRBJ1-5; D unresolved. Germline CDR1 SEHNR, CDR2 FQNEAQ (reference sequence). CDR3 length: 12 residues. V was cut by 5 bases and J by 6 bases, with 8 bases left in between.

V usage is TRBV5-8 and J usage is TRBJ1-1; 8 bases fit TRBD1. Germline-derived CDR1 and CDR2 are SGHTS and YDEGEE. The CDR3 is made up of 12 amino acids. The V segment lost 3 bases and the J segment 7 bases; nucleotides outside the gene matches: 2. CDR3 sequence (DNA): TGTGCCAGCAGCTCTACAGGGGGTGAAGCTTTCTTT. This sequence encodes CASSSTGGEAFF.

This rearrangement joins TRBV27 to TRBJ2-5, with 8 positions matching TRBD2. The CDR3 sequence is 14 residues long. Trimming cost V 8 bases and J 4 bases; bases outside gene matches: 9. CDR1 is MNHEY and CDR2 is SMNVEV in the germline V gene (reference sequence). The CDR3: CASSSGSIRETQYF. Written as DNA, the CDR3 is TGTGCCAGCTCCAGCGGGAGTATTCGAGAGACCCAGTACTTC.

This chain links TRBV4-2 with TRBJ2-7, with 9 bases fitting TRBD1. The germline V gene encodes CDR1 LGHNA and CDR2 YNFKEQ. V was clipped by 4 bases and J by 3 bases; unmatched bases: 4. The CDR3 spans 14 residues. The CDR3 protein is CASSPGQGNYEQYF. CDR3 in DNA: TGTGCCAGCAGCCCCGGACAGGGGAACTACGAGCAGTACTTC.

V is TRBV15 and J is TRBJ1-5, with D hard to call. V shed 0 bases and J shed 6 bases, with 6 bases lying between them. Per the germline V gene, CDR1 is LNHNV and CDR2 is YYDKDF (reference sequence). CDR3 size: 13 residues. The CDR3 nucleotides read TGTGCCACCAGCAGAGATATGGGTCAGCCCCAGCATTTT. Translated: CATSRDMGQPQHF.

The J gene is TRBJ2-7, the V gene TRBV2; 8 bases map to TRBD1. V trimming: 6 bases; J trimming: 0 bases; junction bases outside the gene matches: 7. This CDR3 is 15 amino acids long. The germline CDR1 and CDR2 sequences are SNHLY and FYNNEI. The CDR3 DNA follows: TGTGCCAGCAGGACGGACAGGGTGGGCTCCTACGAGCAGTACTTC. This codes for CASRTDRVGSYEQYF.

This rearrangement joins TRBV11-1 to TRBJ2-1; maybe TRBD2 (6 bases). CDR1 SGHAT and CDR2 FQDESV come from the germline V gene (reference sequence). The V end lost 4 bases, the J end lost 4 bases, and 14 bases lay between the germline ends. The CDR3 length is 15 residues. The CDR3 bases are TGTGCCAGCAGCTCGGGACTTGGAGGGTACAATGAGCAGTTCTTC. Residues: CASSSGLGGYNEQFF.

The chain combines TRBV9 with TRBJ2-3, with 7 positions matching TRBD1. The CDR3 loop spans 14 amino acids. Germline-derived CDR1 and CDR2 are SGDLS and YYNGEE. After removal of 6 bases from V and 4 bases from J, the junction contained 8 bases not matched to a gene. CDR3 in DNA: TGTGCCAGCACCTCAGGGGGTATGTCAGATACGCAGTATTTT. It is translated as CASTSGGMSDTQYF.